The 27 T cell receptor beta chains in this list originate from one sample, sequenced in a study of blood T cell repertoires in COVID-19. The protocol was immunoSEQ multiplex PCR, while the TCRdb copy is restricted to in-frame clones and leaves out a portion. The sample yields over 75,000 clones, 86% seen once. Sequenced sample: peripheral blood. Receptors originate from a human donor in a cohort sampled during active COVID-19.

Points on this clone: This specimen includes other DNA sequences encoding the same CDR3. The V gene is TRBV2, the J gene TRBJ1-2; D possibly corresponds to TRBD1 (5 bases). This CDR3 comprises 15 residues. Trimming took off 2 bases at V and 7 bases at J, with 17 bases between the two ends. Germline V gene lookup returns CDR1 SNHLY and CDR2 FYNNEI. CDR3 nucleotide sequence: TGTGCCAGCAGTGAATTGGGGCGGTCGGGGGGTGGCTACACCTTC. Its protein is CASSELGRSGGGYTF.

This clone appeared a single time. The rearrangement joins TRBV7-9 to TRBJ1-2, with D maybe TRBD1 (5 bases). Looked up from germline, CDR1 is SEHNR and CDR2 is FQNEAQ (reference sequence). The CDR3 length is 13 residues. V lost 2 bases and J 6 bases, leaving 10 bases between the germline ends. CDR3 sequence reads: CASSLQGGDGYTF. The DNA for the CDR3 is TGTGCCAGCAGCTTACAGGGAGGAGATGGCTACACCTTC.

The chain employs TRBV28 and TRBJ2-5; possible D gene TRBD1, 5 bases. CDR3 length: 15 amino acids. Trimming cost V 4 bases and J 5 bases, with 17 bases left between them. Germline V gene data show CDR1 as MDHEN and CDR2 as SYDVKM. The CDR3 nucleotides read TGTGCCAGCAGTTCAGCCTCGACAGTGGGGGAGACCCAGTACTTC. This codes for CASSSASTVGETQYF.

V is TRBV12-3 or TRBV12-4 and J is TRBJ2-7; D gene unclear. This CDR3 has 13 amino acids. The V and J ends lost 4 bases and 5 bases respectively, with 12 bases between them. CDR3 in DNA: TGTGCCAGCAGTTCAGATTTCCTAGACGAGCAGTACTTC. Protein: CASSSDFLDEQYF.

The chain combines TRBV29-1 with TRBJ2-3; 8 bases agree with TRBD1. V lost 2 bases to trimming and J lost 4 bases; unmatched junction nucleotides: 5. The CDR3 loop spans 14 amino acids. Germline-derived CDR1 and CDR2 are SQVTM and ANQGSEA. The CDR3 loop reads CSVEPTGEADTQYF. DNA for the CDR3: TGCAGCGTTGAACCGACAGGGGAAGCAGATACGCAGTATTTT.

V gene TRBV28 combines with J gene TRBJ2-3; TRBD2 is a possible D gene (6 bases). The CDR3 runs 16 residues. CDR1 MDHEN and CDR2 SYDVKM come from the germline V gene. Trimming removed 6 bases from V and 4 bases from J, with 20 bases in between. CDR3 sequence (DNA): TGTGCCAGCAGCACCAGGGACTTCCCCGACGCAGATACGCAGTATTTT. It is translated as CASSTRDFPDADTQYF.

This sequence joins TRBV19 and TRBJ2-2; the D is unclear. Germline-derived CDR1 and CDR2 are LNHDA and SQIVND (reference sequence). The V gene lost 6 bases and the J gene lost 1 base, with 3 bases spanning the gap. The CDR3 covers 12 residues. CDR3 nucleotides: TGTGCCAGTAGCCAGAACACCGGGGAGCTGTTTTTT. Residues: CASSQNTGELFF.

The genes are TRBV5-4 and TRBJ2-3; 8 bases line up with TRBD1. The CDR3 is 16 residues long. Germline-derived CDR1 and CDR2 are SGHNT and YYREEE (reference sequence). V was pared by 4 bases and J by 2 bases, with 9 bases of the junction left unmatched. CDR3 in DNA: TGTGCCAGCAGCCCCCTGACAGGGGTGATCACAGATACGCAGTATTTT. It encodes CASSPLTGVITDTQYF.

This sequence joins TRBV23-1 and TRBJ2-5; TRBD2 is a possible D gene (7 bases). TRBV23-1 is filed as an ORF, its function uncertain. Trimming cost V 4 bases and J 4 bases, with 13 bases left between them. The CDR3 has 14 residues. CDR3 loop: CASSPSRGGETQYF. CDR3 DNA: TGCGCCAGCAGTCCCTCGAGGGGGGGAGAGACCCAGTACTTC.

The chain links TRBV12-5 to TRBJ1-1; 7 positions match TRBD1. The V gene's germline CDR1 is LGHNT and CDR2 FRNRAP. V lost 6 bases to trimming and J lost 8 bases; unmatched junction nucleotides: 15. The CDR3 is 15 amino acids. CDR3 region: CASGPPTGLVIEAFF. The DNA for the CDR3 is TGTGCTAGTGGCCCCCCGACAGGGTTGGTAATAGAAGCTTTCTTT.

The gene calls are TRBV5-4 and TRBJ1-2, with TRBD1 as a possible D gene (5 bases). This CDR3 has 14 amino acids. Germline V gene lookup returns CDR1 SGHNT and CDR2 YYREEE (reference sequence). Trimming took off 4 bases at V and 6 bases at J, with 16 bases between the two ends. The CDR3 reads CASSLRFLGDGYTF. DNA of the CDR3: TGTGCCAGCAGCCTCCGGTTCCTAGGGGATGGCTACACCTTC.

The chain links TRBV6-2 or TRBV6-3 to TRBJ2-3; TRBD2 aligns across 7 bases. The germline gives CDR1 MNHEY, CDR2 SVGEGT. The CDR3 has 15 amino acids. V trimming: 7 bases; J trimming: 1 base; junction bases outside the gene matches: 8. CDR3 sequence reads: CASIPEGRGTDTQYF. CDR3 bases: TGTGCCAGCATCCCCGAAGGGAGGGGCACAGATACGCAGTATTTT.

The chain recombines TRBV27 with TRBJ2-7, with 9 bases aligning to TRBD1. This CDR3 contains 14 residues. The V segment lost 4 bases and the J segment 3 bases; nucleotides outside the gene matches: 4. The germline V gene has CDR1 MNHEY and CDR2 SMNVEV (reference sequence). CDR3 loop: CASSSPGQGYEQYF. The DNA of the CDR3 is TGTGCCAGCAGTTCCCCGGGACAGGGCTACGAGCAGTACTTC.

This sequence joins TRBV5-1 and TRBJ2-5, with 11 bases aligning to TRBD2. The CDR3 consists of 16 residues. Losses at the gene ends were 2 bases for V and 6 bases for J; bases not matched to a gene: 9. Germline CDR1 is SGHRS and CDR2 is YFSETQ. The CDR3 is CASSLGASGGYQTQYF. CDR3 bases: TGCGCCAGCAGCTTAGGGGCTAGCGGGGGGTATCAGACCCAGTACTTC.

This clone was seen once. The CDR3 DNA follows: TGCAGCGTTGACCTAACAGGGAACTATGGCTACACCTTC. It specifies CSVDLTGNYGYTF. The genes are TRBV29-1 and TRBJ1-2, with a tentative D call TRBD1 (6 bases). Germline V gene lookup returns CDR1 SQVTM and CDR2 ANQGSEA. The CDR3 spans 13 residues. V gave up 3 bases and J gave up 2 bases, with 10 bases separating them.

This sequence joins TRBV12-3 or TRBV12-4 and TRBJ2-7, with TRBD1 matching 8 bases. With 6 bases clipped from V and 3 bases from J, the junction kept 4 bases outside the gene matches. The CDR3 consists of 13 residues. The CDR3: CASSRDRNYEQYF. CDR3 in DNA: TGTGCCAGCAGCCGGGACAGGAACTACGAGCAGTACTTC.

This sequence joins TRBV10-3 and TRBJ2-3; 10 nucleotides align to TRBD2. CDR1 and CDR2 from the germline V gene are ENHRY and SYGVKD. This CDR3 is 17 amino acids long. J lost 3 bases, V lost 4 bases, and 10 bases had no gene match. The CDR3 region is CAISGYGLAGVTDTQYF. For the CDR3, the DNA is TGTGCCATCAGTGGGTATGGGCTAGCGGGGGTTACAGATACGCAGTATTTT.

The genes are TRBV19 and TRBJ1-6, with D perhaps TRBD1 (6 bases). CDR1 and CDR2 from the germline V gene are LNHDA and SQIVND (reference sequence). The CDR3 sequence is 14 residues long. V was shortened by 6 bases and J by 10 bases, with 16 bases between the two germline ends. As DNA, the CDR3 is TGTGCCAGTAGCGAGGACAGATTGGGGTCACCCCTCCACTTT. This gives the protein CASSEDRLGSPLHF.

The rearrangement joins TRBV19 to TRBJ2-5; a weak D match, TRBD2 (5 bases). CDR3 length: 13 residues. Per the germline V gene, CDR1 is LNHDA and CDR2 is SQIVND (reference sequence). V was trimmed by 1 base and J by 5 bases, leaving 8 bases between them. The CDR3 loop reads CASSIGGFETQYF. CDR3 nucleotide sequence: TGTGCCAGTAGTATAGGCGGGTTTGAGACCCAGTACTTC.

The chain employs TRBV25-1 and TRBJ2-5; D possibly corresponds to TRBD1 (7 bases). V was shortened by 8 bases and J by 2 bases, with 18 bases between the two germline ends. The V gene's germline CDR1 is MGHDK and CDR2 SYGVNS. CDR3 length equals 15 residues. The CDR3 spells CASGPRGAEQETQYF. The CDR3 nucleotides read TGTGCCAGCGGTCCCAGGGGGGCGGAGCAAGAGACCCAGTACTTC.

The V and J genes are TRBV5-4 and TRBJ2-3; 8 positions agree with TRBD2. Germline CDR1 reads SGHNT; CDR2 reads YYREEE (reference sequence). V was clipped by 10 bases and J by 0 bases; unmatched bases: 10. CDR3 length equals 15 residues. DNA for the CDR3: TGTGCCGCGGGGCTAGCGGGCCGTAGCACAGATACGCAGTATTTT. It specifies CAAGLAGRSTDTQYF.

The chain recombines TRBV6-5 with TRBJ2-1; the D gene is possibly TRBD2 (5 bases). Germline CDR1 reads MNHEY; CDR2 reads SVGAGI. V lost 6 bases and J lost 1, with 13 bases in between. This CDR3 spans 15 amino acids. This CDR3 reads CASRKRGNSYNEQFF. In DNA form, the CDR3 reads TGTGCCAGCAGAAAACGGGGTAATTCCTACAATGAGCAGTTCTTC.

CDR3 residues: CASSFTQAAETQYF. Here the CDR3 DNA reads TGTGCCAGCAGCTTCACCCAGGCTGCCGAGACCCAGTACTTC. J is TRBJ2-5 and V is TRBV7-9, with no clear D. V was shortened by 3 bases and J by 5 bases, with 13 bases between the two germline ends. The CDR3 length is 14 residues. Per germline, CDR1 SEHNR and CDR2 FQNEAQ (reference sequence).

The V call is TRBV4-2, the J call TRBJ2-5; 8 bases match TRBD2. From germline, CDR1 is LGHNA and CDR2 YNFKEQ. This CDR3 spans 19 amino acids. V lost 2 bases to trimming and J lost 5 bases; unmatched junction nucleotides: 19. The CDR3 here is CASSQRGEGRGAPTETQYF. In nucleotides, the CDR3 is TGTGCCAGCAGCCAAAGAGGGGAGGGGCGGGGGGCCCCCACTGAGACCCAGTACTTC.

The genes are TRBV27 and TRBJ2-7; D might be TRBD1 (6 bases). Germline loops: CDR1 MNHEY, CDR2 SMNVEV (reference sequence). The CDR3 consists of 15 residues. V was trimmed by 6 bases and J by 2 bases, leaving 17 bases between them. The CDR3 is CASRRTGQQTYEQYF. The CDR3 nucleotides read TGTGCCAGCAGACGAACAGGGCAGCAAACCTACGAGCAGTACTTC.

This chain joins TRBV7-9 and TRBJ2-3, with 7 bases aligning to TRBD2. Trimming cost V 5 bases and J 3 bases; bases outside gene matches: 8. Germline V gene data show CDR1 as SEHNR and CDR2 as FQNEAQ (reference sequence). The CDR3 has 15 residues. CDR3 loop: CASSVLAGVTDTQYF. The CDR3 nucleotides read TGTGCCAGCAGCGTATTAGCGGGCGTTACAGATACGCAGTATTTT.

The genes are TRBV4-1 and TRBJ1-1; D possibly corresponds to TRBD1 (5 bases). The ends were cut back, 3 bases at V and 11 bases at J, with 19 bases in the middle. There are 14 residues in the CDR3. Germline CDR1 and CDR2: MGHRA and YSYEKL. The CDR3 sequence: CASSHLSLGEEAFF. The CDR3 nucleotides are TGCGCCAGCAGCCACCTCTCGCTAGGGGAGGAGGCTTTCTTT.